One and the same sample provided the 29 T cell receptor beta chains below, sequenced in a study of shared clonotypes between healthy human individuals (dated by TCRdb to 2020 to 2021). Libraries were built with the immunoSEQ multiplex PCR assay. This is the immuneACCESS table as TCRdb keeps it, with only in-frame sequences that have V and J called. A part of the clones is gone; compared with another copy, unresolved V genes explain less than half, and the rest is unexplained. The sample records 2 million to 3 million clones, approximately 94% of which are singletons. The ten largest clones add up to approximately 0.35% of the sample. The specimen was naive CD4+ T cells from PBMCs. What the cell subset or site label conveys for this sample: CD45RA+ positively selected. The source of these receptors is a man aged 18 to 30 in good health. Some clones in this sample may be carry-over from other donors' samples.

J is TRBJ2-3 and V is TRBV5-4; 9 nucleotides agree with TRBD2. The germline V gene has CDR1 SGHNT and CDR2 YYREEE (reference sequence). The CDR3 is 16 amino acids. The V and J ends lost 4 bases and 2 bases, in that order; junction bases with no gene match: 8. In nucleotides, the CDR3 is TGTGCCAGCAGCCAAAGACTAGCGGAATCCACAGATACGCAGTATTTT. Its translation is CASSQRLAESTDTQYF.

For this clone: At the DNA level, this CDR3 is encoded by other sequences in the same sample as well. Here the CDR3 reads CASSLRQLNTEAFF. CDR3 sequence (DNA): TGTGCCAGCAGTTTGCGACAGCTGAACACTGAAGCTTTCTTT. The chain joins TRBV28 to TRBJ1-1; tentatively, D is TRBD1 (5 bases). This CDR3 is built from 14 residues. Germline lookup yields CDR1 MDHEN and CDR2 SYDVKM. Between the trimmed V and J ends, which lost 3 bases and 0 bases, there was a span of 8 bases.

The genes are TRBV21-1 and TRBJ2-7. TRBV21-1 is annotated as a pseudogene. The CDR3 is 14 amino acids. CDR3 in DNA: TGTGCCAACGGCCCCAACCCCCTCTCCTACGAGCAGTACTTC. The encoded protein is CANGPNPLSYEQYF.

The chain recombines TRBV9 with TRBJ2-1; the D gene is possibly TRBD2 (7 bases). The length of the CDR3 is 15 residues. CDR1 is SGDLS and CDR2 is YYNGEE in the germline V gene. Deletions cut 5 bases from V and 5 bases from J, with 17 bases between. As DNA, the CDR3 is TGTGCCAGCAGGGCACGGGGGGCAAGGGACAATGAGCAGTTCTTC. It specifies CASRARGARDNEQFF.

The J gene is TRBJ1-4, the V gene TRBV28; D gene unclear. This CDR3 comprises 14 residues. The V gene's germline CDR1 is MDHEN and CDR2 SYDVKM. V was cut by 10 bases and J by 7 bases, with 19 bases left in between. CDR3 in DNA: TGTGCCACCGAAGAAGCGGGGATTGGTGAAAAACTGTTTTTT. Amino acids: CATEEAGIGEKLFF.

This chain uses TRBV27 with TRBJ1-2; TRBD1 might be the D (5 bases). The length of the CDR3 is 13 residues. The V gene's germline CDR1 is MNHEY and CDR2 SMNVEV (reference sequence). Trimming took 6 bases from V and 2 from J, leaving 10 bases between them. CDR3 protein: CASRQGLNYGYTF. CDR3 DNA sequence: TGTGCCAGCAGGCAGGGATTAAACTATGGCTACACCTTC.

The chain is built from TRBV4-3 and TRBJ2-2; possible D gene TRBD2, 6 bases. Germline assignment: CDR1 LGHNA and CDR2 YSLEER. This CDR3 region has 19 residues. The V and J ends lost 3 bases and 4 bases respectively, with 24 bases between them. For the CDR3, the DNA is TGCGCCAGCAGCCACCGTGGGGCGGGAACGGCGAGAGTCACCGGGGAGCTGTTTTTT. Protein: CASSHRGAGTARVTGELFF.

This clone was seen just once. The chain joins TRBV28 to TRBJ2-3, with D perhaps TRBD1 (6 bases). V dropped 6 bases and J dropped 2 bases, with 18 bases sitting between them. The germline V gene has CDR1 MDHEN and CDR2 SYDVKM. The CDR3 runs to 16 residues. CDR3 in amino acids: CASSQNRAVATDTQYF. CDR3 bases: TGTGCCAGCAGCCAAAACAGGGCAGTTGCCACAGATACGCAGTATTTT. Using reference TRBV28 and TRBJ2-3 for the parts outside the CDR3, the full variable domain is DVKVTQSSRYLVKRTGEKVFLECVQDMDHENMFWYRQDPGLGLRLIYFSYDVKMKEKGDIPEGYSVSREKKERFSLILESASTNQTSMYLCASSQNRAVATDTQYFGPGTRLTVL.

J is TRBJ2-7 and V is TRBV28; 8 bases are shared with TRBD2. Trimming cost V 5 bases and J 5 bases; bases outside gene matches: 17. CDR3 size: 17 residues. Germline V gives CDR1 MDHEN, CDR2 SYDVKM. This chain's CDR3 is CASSLGLVGARPHEQYF. The CDR3 DNA reads TGTGCCAGCAGTCTGGGACTAGTGGGGGCAAGGCCCCACGAGCAGTACTTC.

This clone has only one observation. The CDR3 loop is CASSPSRLAVEQYF. CDR3 sequence (DNA): TGTGCCAGCTCACCATCCCGACTAGCTGTCGAGCAGTACTTC. The chain combines TRBV18 with TRBJ2-7; 7 bases agree with TRBD2. V lost 2 bases to trimming and J lost 6 bases; unmatched junction nucleotides: 7. The CDR3 spans 14 residues. Germline CDR1 and CDR2: KGHSH and LQKENI.

This chain connects TRBV6-5 to TRBJ2-7; perhaps TRBD1 as D (5 bases). This CDR3 has 15 amino acids. Deletions cut 0 bases from V and 3 bases from J, with 12 bases between. Looked up from germline, CDR1 is MNHEY and CDR2 is SVGAGI. In DNA form, the CDR3 reads TGTGCCAGCAGTTACTCAGGGGCAGGGCTCTACGAGCAGTACTTC. Protein product: CASSYSGAGLYEQYF.

This clone was seen a few times. The CDR3 reads CASIRTLNTEAFF. Here the CDR3 DNA reads TGCGCCAGCATTAGGACTTTGAACACTGAAGCTTTCTTT. J is TRBJ1-1 and V is TRBV10-1; D gene uncertain. CDR1 and CDR2 (germline): WNHNN, SYGVQD (reference sequence). The CDR3 has 13 amino acids. The V and J ends lost 7 bases and 0 bases respectively, with 9 bases between them.

In DNA, the CDR3 is TGTGCCATCCAAAGGGGCAGCAACTACGAGCAGTACTTC. It yields the protein CAIQRGSNYEQYF. This sequence joins TRBV6-4 and TRBJ2-7; D is perhaps TRBD1 (5 bases). This CDR3 spans 13 amino acids. The ends were cut back, 10 bases at V and 3 bases at J, with 16 bases in the middle. The germline gives CDR1 MRHNA, CDR2 SNTAGT.

The chain couples TRBV5-1 to TRBJ2-5; 10 nucleotides line up with TRBD1. The last part of the DNA fits TRBJ2-7 better; the J call may be wrong. This CDR3 has 15 amino acids. Germline V gene data show CDR1 as SGHRS and CDR2 as YFSETQ. This CDR3 reads CASSLGGTGVHEQYF. CDR3 nucleotide sequence: TGCGCCAGCAGCTTGGGTGGGACAGGGGTCCACGAGCAGTACTTC.

Comments on this clone: Other DNA sequences from this sample encode an identical CDR3 as well. The chain uses TRBV6-5 and TRBJ1-4; a weak D match, TRBD1 (5 bases). Per the germline V gene, CDR1 is MNHEY and CDR2 is SVGAGI. This CDR3 spans 15 amino acids. V was shortened by 5 bases and J by 0 bases, with 10 bases between the two germline ends. CDR3 in DNA: TGTGCCAGCAGTCCCGCAGGGTCAACTAATGAAAAACTGTTTTTT. As protein: CASSPAGSTNEKLFF.

The chain has TRBV28 and TRBJ2-7; no definite D call. V was cut by 3 bases and J by 2 bases, with 17 bases left in between. Germline values: CDR1 MDHEN, CDR2 SYDVKM. CDR3 length: 16 amino acids. CDR3 DNA sequence: TGTGCCAGCAGTTTCCCCTCCAGGACGCTTACCTACGAGCAGTACTTC. Protein: CASSFPSRTLTYEQYF.

This chain joins TRBV6-1 and TRBJ2-7, with 8 bases matching TRBD1. Germline loops: CDR1 MNHNS, CDR2 SASEGT. The CDR3 runs to 13 residues. The ends lost 4 bases at V and 7 bases at J; junction bases unmatched: 6. The CDR3 DNA sequence: TGTGCCAGCAGTGCCGGGACAGGTAGAGAGCAGTACTTC. This gives the protein CASSAGTGREQYF.

The chain is built from TRBV6-1 and TRBJ2-3; 8 bases match TRBD2. The CDR3 is 14 residues long. The V gene end was trimmed by 10 bases and the J gene end by 3 bases; junction bases not matched to a gene: 9. Germline loops: CDR1 MNHNS, CDR2 SASEGT. As DNA, the CDR3 is TGTGCCACCGCAGCGGGAGCGGTAACAGATACGCAGTATTTT. This encodes CATAAGAVTDTQYF.

The J gene is TRBJ2-1, the V gene TRBV11-2, with 7 bases identical to TRBD2. Germline loops: CDR1 SGHAT, CDR2 FQNNGV. V dropped 4 bases and J dropped 9; count of bases not matched to a gene: 9. The length of the CDR3 is 14 residues. CDR3 DNA: TGTGCCAGCAGCTCCCCGACTAGCCGCGGTGAGCAGTTCTTC. Encoded protein: CASSSPTSRGEQFF.

V and J are TRBV5-4 and TRBJ2-1; D not resolved. This CDR3 region has 15 residues. The V and J ends lost 1 base and 0 bases respectively, with 8 bases between them. The germline V gene encodes CDR1 SGHNT and CDR2 YYREEE (reference sequence). CDR3 bases: TGTGCCAGCAGCTTGTTGCCAGTCTCCTACAATGAGCAGTTCTTC. As protein: CASSLLPVSYNEQFF.

This chain links TRBV7-3 with TRBJ2-2; unclear D gene. The CDR3 runs 15 residues. Germline lookup yields CDR1 SGHTA and CDR2 FQGTGA. V lost 4 bases and J lost 3, with 12 bases in between. CDR3 protein: CASSSGRTHTGELFF. CDR3 nucleotides: TGTGCCAGCAGCTCCGGCAGGACCCACACCGGGGAGCTGTTTTTT.

This clone showed up just once. The chain combines TRBV28 with TRBJ2-7, with D perhaps assigned TRBD1 or TRBD2 (5 bases each). CDR3 length: 14 residues. The germline gives CDR1 MDHEN, CDR2 SYDVKM. Trimming pared 8 bases from V and 9 bases from J, leaving 23 bases between. CDR3 amino acids: CASRDRGGDLWQYF. The CDR3 DNA reads as TGTGCCAGCCGGGATAGGGGCGGAGATCTTTGGCAGTACTTC.

CDR3 sequence reads: CSVALGSQPQHF. The CDR3 bases are TGCAGCGTTGCCCTAGGCTCCCAGCCCCAGCATTTT. This chain joins TRBV29-1 and TRBJ1-5; no clear D. The CDR3 sequence is 12 residues long. The germline V and J ends were trimmed by 4 bases and 7 bases, with 11 bases remaining between them. Germline loops: CDR1 SQVTM, CDR2 ANQGSEA.

The genes are TRBV18 and TRBJ2-5; 8 nucleotides match TRBD1. The CDR3 is made up of 15 amino acids. Germline-derived CDR1 and CDR2 are KGHSH and LQKENI. Trimming removed 5 bases from V and 5 bases from J; junction bases left unmatched: 10. The CDR3 here is CASSGQQGARETQYF. The CDR3 DNA follows: TGTGCCAGCTCAGGCCAGCAGGGGGCGCGGGAGACCCAGTACTTC.

The chain is built from TRBV5-1 and TRBJ2-3; 10 bases agree with TRBD1. The CDR3 has 15 residues. Germline V CDR1 and CDR2: SGHRS, YFSETQ. V gave up 4 bases and J gave up 8 bases; unmatched junction bases: 10. DNA of the CDR3: TGCGCCAGCAGCCCAGGGACAGGGGCGAGGGTTACGCAGTATTTT. Translation: CASSPGTGARVTQYF.

This clone was found once. The CDR3, as DNA: TGTGCCAGCAGCGTAGTTGGGGTGGGACAGGGAAACACAGATACGCAGTATTTT. Translation: CASSVVGVGQGNTDTQYF. V and J are TRBV9 and TRBJ2-3; 9 bases agree with TRBD1. After removal of 0 bases from V and 2 bases from J, the junction contained 10 bases not matched to a gene. The CDR3 sequence is 18 residues long. Germline V gene data show CDR1 as SGDLS and CDR2 as YYNGEE.

The CDR3 DNA reads as TGTGCCAGCAGTTTTATGGTACAGGGCTACGAGCAGTACTTC. Amino acid sequence: CASSFMVQGYEQYF. The rearrangement links TRBV27 to TRBJ2-7, with D possibly matching TRBD1 (6 bases). The germline CDR1 and CDR2 sequences are MNHEY and SMNVEV (reference sequence). CDR3 length: 14 amino acids. V was clipped by 3 bases and J by 3 bases, with 12 bases between them.

The chain has TRBV2 and TRBJ1-2, with a possible D match to TRBD1 (5 bases). The CDR3 is 15 amino acids. Germline CDR1 is SNHLY and CDR2 is FYNNEI. Trimming removed 7 bases at V and 0 bases at J, with 15 bases between. CDR3 region: CASTLGAATNYGYTF. The CDR3 coding sequence is TGTGCCAGCACTCTTGGGGCAGCGACTAACTATGGCTACACCTTC.

The chain has TRBV6-1 and TRBJ2-4; the D gene could be TRBD1 or TRBD2 (6 bases each). With 3 bases removed from V and 0 bases from J, the gap between germline ends came to 18 bases. Germline V gives CDR1 MNHNS, CDR2 SASEGT. The CDR3 has 18 amino acids. The chain's CDR3 is CASSDVLTGAIAKNIQYF. CDR3 DNA sequence: TGTGCCAGCAGTGATGTCCTTACGGGGGCCATAGCCAAAAACATTCAGTACTTC.